This record looks at one T cell receptor (beta chain) sequence and its context. Its target is unknown. The source of the sample is a study of high-grade serous ovarian cancer treatment subgroups. Overall study context: On average, approximately 14,000 reads and several thousand unique TCR beta rearrangements were obtained per sample. Study-level results: Higher neoantigen levels went with greater TCR clonal relatedness. Same-patient tumor repertoires overlapped at about 0.095 to 0.85; different patients barely overlapped. Spatial context was lost because tumors were sequenced in bulk.

Clones were sequenced by immunoSEQ multiplex PCR, and TCRdb holds only the in-frame ones, with some missing. Of roughly 5,000 clones in the sample, 65% to 70% were seen once. Tumor tissue was taken before any definitive surgery or chemotherapy was given. The germline CDR1 and CDR2 sequences are LGHNA and YSLEER. The ends were cut back, 3 bases at V and 2 bases at J, with 5 bases in the middle. The CDR3 has 13 residues. The clonotype comes from a human donor with high-grade serous ovarian cancer. The sample was tumor tissue. V and J are TRBV4-3 and TRBJ2-1; the D is unclear. This CDR3 is CASSHFTYNEQFF. The DNA for the CDR3 is TGCGCCAGCAGCCACTTTACCTACAATGAGCAGTTCTTC.